This T cell receptor beta chain was identified during a study of blood T cell repertoires in COVID-19. Across the whole study: Some COVID-19 samples were acute and others convalescent; all came from the United States, Italy and Spain. The analysed material was cDNA or gDNA that came from T cells, B-cell-depleted T cells, or PBMCs.

Data came from immunoSEQ multiplex PCR; TCRdb stores just in-frame clones and leaves some out. The sample comprises fewer than 120,000 clones, about three quarters of which are singletons, and roughly 17% rests with the top ten. CDR3 length: 15 amino acids. CDR1 and CDR2 (germline): SGHRS, YFSETQ. V shed 3 bases and J 3 bases; nucleotides not matched to a gene: 5. The chain links TRBV5-1 to TRBJ2-5, with 10 nucleotides matching TRBD1. Sequences were obtained from peripheral blood. The source of this sequence is an elderly woman with active or convalescent COVID-19. The CDR3 here is CASSYTGTGEETQYF. The CDR3 bases are TGCGCCAGCAGCTATACCGGGACAGGGGAAGAGACCCAGTACTTC.